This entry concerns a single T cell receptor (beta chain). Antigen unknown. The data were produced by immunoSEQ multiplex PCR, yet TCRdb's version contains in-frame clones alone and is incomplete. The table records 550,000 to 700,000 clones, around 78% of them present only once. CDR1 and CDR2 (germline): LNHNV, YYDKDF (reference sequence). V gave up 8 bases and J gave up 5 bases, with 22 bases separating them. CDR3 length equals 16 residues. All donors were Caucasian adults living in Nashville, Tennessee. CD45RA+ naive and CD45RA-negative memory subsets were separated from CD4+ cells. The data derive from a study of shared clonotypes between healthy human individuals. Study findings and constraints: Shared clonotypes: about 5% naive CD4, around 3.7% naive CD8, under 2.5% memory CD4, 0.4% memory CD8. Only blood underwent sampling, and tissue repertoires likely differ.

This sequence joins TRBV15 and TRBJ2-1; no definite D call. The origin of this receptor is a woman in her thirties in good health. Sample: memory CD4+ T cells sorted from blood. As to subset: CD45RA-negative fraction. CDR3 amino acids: CATGRNDRSLNNEQFF. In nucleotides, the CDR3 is TGTGCCACCGGACGAAATGACCGGAGCCTAAACAATGAGCAGTTCTTC.